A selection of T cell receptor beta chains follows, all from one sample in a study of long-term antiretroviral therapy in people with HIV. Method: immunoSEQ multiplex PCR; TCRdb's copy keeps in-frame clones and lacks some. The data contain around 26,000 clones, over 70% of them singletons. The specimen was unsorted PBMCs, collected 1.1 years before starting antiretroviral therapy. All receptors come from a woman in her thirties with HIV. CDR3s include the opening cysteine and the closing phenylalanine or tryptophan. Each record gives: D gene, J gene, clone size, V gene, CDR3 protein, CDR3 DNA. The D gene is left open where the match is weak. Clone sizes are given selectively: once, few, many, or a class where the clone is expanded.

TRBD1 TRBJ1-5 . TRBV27 CASSSRQTGERGSNQPQHF TGTGCCAGCAGTTCCCGGCAGACAGGGGAGAGAGGGAGCAATCAGCCCCAGCATTTT
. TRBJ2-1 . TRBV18 CASSPSGRGYNEQFF TGTGCCAGCTCACCGTCCGGACGGGGATACAATGAGCAGTTCTTC
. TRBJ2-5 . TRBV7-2 CASSLVGTGETQYF TGTGCCAGCAGCTTAGTTGGTACGGGCGAGACCCAGTACTTC
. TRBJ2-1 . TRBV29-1 CSVEKVSYNEQFF TGCAGCGTTGAAAAGGTATCCTACAATGAGCAGTTCTTC
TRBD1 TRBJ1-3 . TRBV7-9 CASRRLGTGQGNTIYF TGTGCCAGCAGAAGGCTGGGGACAGGGCAAGGAAACACCATATATTTT
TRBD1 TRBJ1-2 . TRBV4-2 CASSQVVGQGAIYGYTF TGTGCCAGCAGCCAAGTCGTAGGACAGGGGGCGATTTATGGCTACACCTTC
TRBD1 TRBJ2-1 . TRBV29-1 CSVGQGNEQFF TGCAGCGTGGGACAGGGCAATGAGCAGTTCTTC
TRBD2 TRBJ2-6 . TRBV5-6 CASSPGDLAGSPMANVLTF TGTGCCAGCAGCCCTGGCGACCTAGCGGGGTCCCCTATGGCCAACGTCCTGACTTTC
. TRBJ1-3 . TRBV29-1 CSVEGGNTIYF TGCAGCGTTGAAGGTGGAAACACCATATATTTT
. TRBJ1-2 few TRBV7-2 CASSFNRDLHHF TGTGCCAGCAGCTTCAACAGGGACCTACACCACTTC
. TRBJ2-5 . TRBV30 CAWTGQETQYF TGTGCCTGGACAGGGCAAGAGACCCAGTACTTC
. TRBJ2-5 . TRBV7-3 CASSLSPQQETQYF TGTGCCAGCAGCTTAAGTCCCCAACAAGAGACCCAGTACTTC
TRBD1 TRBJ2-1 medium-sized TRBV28 CASSFGTGSMNEQFF TGTGCCAGCAGTTTTGGGACAGGTTCTATGAATGAGCAGTTCTTC
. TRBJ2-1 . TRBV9 CASSPRGSNEQFF TGTGCCAGCAGCCCCCGGGGGTCCAATGAGCAGTTCTTC
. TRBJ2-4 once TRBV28 CASSPRSKKNIQYF TGTGCCAGCAGTCCCCGGTCAAAGAAAAACATTCAGTACTTC
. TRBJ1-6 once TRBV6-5 CAISPLGGNSPLHF TGTGCCATTTCTCCGTTGGGTGGGAATTCACCCCTCCACTTT
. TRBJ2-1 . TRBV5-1 CASSRSGPPGDEQFF TGCGCCAGCAGCCGATCGGGACCCCCCGGTGATGAGCAGTTCTTC
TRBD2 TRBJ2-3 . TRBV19 CASSTIAGTQYF TGTGCCAGTAGTACCATAGCGGGTACGCAGTATTTT
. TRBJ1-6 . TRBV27 CASGPEGALSPLHF TGTGCCAGCGGACCTGAAGGGGCCCTTTCACCCCTCCACTTT
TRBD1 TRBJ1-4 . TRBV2 CASRPGQGDEKLFF TGTGCCAGCAGACCGGGACAGGGCGATGAAAAACTGTTTTTT
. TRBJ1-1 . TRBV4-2 CASSQDRAGQAFF TGTGCCAGCAGCCAAGACAGGGCGGGTCAAGCTTTCTTT
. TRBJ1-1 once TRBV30 CAWETGSWGAFF TGTGCCTGGGAAACAGGGTCTTGGGGGGCTTTCTTT
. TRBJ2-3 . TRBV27 CASSWGLTDTQYF TGTGCCAGCAGTTGGGGGCTCACAGATACGCAGTATTTT
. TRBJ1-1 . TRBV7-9 CASSPLAGHHAEAFF TGTGCCAGCAGCCCCCTGGCAGGGCACCATGCCGAAGCTTTCTTT